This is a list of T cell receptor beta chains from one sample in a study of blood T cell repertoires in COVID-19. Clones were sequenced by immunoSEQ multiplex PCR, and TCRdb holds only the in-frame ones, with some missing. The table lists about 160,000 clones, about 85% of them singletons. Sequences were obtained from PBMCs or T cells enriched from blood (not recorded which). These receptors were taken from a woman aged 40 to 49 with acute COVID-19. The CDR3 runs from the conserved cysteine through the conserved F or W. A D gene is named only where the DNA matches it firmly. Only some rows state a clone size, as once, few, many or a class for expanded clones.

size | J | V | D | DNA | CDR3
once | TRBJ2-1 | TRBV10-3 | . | TGTGCCATCAGTGAGTCGGTAGGGGCCAACAATGGTGAGCAGTTCTTC | CAISESVGANNGEQFF
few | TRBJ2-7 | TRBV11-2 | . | TGTGCCAGCAGCTTAGACAGATACGAGCAGTACTTC | CASSLDRYEQYF
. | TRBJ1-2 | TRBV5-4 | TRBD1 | TGTGCCAGCAGCTTGGGGGGACAGTTTTTTAGCTACACCTTC | CASSLGGQFFSYTF
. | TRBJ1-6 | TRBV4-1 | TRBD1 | TGCGCCAGCAGCCAAGTTCACAGGGGACATTCACCCCTCCACTTT | CASSQVHRGHSPLHF
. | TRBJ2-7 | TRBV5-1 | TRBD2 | TGCGCCAGCAGGTCCGGGACTAGCGGACAGTCCTACGAGCAGTACTTC | CASRSGTSGQSYEQYF
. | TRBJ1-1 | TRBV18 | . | TGTGCCAGCTCACCCAAGACAGAGAACACTGAAGCTTTCTTT | CASSPKTENTEAFF
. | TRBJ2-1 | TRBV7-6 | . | TGTGCCAGCAGCTCCCCCAGTGACAATGAGCAGTTCTTC | CASSSPSDNEQFF
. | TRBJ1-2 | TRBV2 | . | TGTGCCAGCAGCCTGGGGCCGGGGACAAACTATGGCTACACCTTC | CASSLGPGTNYGYTF
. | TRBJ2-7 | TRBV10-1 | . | TGCGCCAGCAGCCCAACCTCAGGGGGAGGCGAGCAGTACTTC | CASSPTSGGGEQYF
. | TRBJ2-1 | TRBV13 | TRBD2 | TGTGCCAGCAGTTCCACTAGCGGACCCTACAATGAGCAGTTCTTC | CASSSTSGPYNEQFF
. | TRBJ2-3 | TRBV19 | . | TGTGCCAGTAGTATACGCGCAGGGGGGTCCACAGATACGCAGTATTTT | CASSIRAGGSTDTQYF
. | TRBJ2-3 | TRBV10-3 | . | TGTGCCATCCAAGAAACTGTCGGGGGTACAGATACGCAGTATTTT | CAIQETVGGTDTQYF
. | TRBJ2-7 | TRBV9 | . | TGTGCCAGCAGCGTAGAGGAGGGTGCCTACGAGCAGTACTTC | CASSVEEGAYEQYF
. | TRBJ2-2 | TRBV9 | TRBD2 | TGTGCCAGCAGCGAAGCGGGAGTCAATACCGGGGAGCTGTTTTTT | CASSEAGVNTGELFF
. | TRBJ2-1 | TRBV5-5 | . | TGTGCCAGCAGCGGAACTACGTCGATCTACAATGAGCAGTTCTTC | CASSGTTSIYNEQFF
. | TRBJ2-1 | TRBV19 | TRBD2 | TGTGCCAGTAGTATAGCGACAAGGAGCGGGAGTTTTTACAATGAGCAGTTCTTC | CASSIATRSGSFYNEQFF
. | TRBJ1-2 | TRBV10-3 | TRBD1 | TGTGCCATCAGTGAGGCAGACAGGGGCTGGGGCTACACCTTC | CAISEADRGWGYTF
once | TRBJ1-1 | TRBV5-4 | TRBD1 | TGTGCCAGCAGCTCCAACGGACAGGGAGACACTGAAGCTTTCTTT | CASSSNGQGDTEAFF
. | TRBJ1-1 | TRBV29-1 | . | TGCAGCGCCCTCGAGCTGTCTGAAGCTTTCTTT | CSALELSEAFF
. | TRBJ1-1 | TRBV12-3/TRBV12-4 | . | TGTGCCAGCAGCCAGGGTGACACTGAAGCTTTCTTT | CASSQGDTEAFF
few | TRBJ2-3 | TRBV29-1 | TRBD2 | TGCAGCGCTAGCGGGGACTCGACAGATACGCAGTATTTT | CSASGDSTDTQYF
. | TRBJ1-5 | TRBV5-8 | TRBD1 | TGTGCCAGCAGCTTGGCGGGACAGGGAAACCTCGGGGGTCAGCCCCAGCATTTT | CASSLAGQGNLGGQPQHF